This TCR beta chain was recovered during a study of blood T cell repertoires in COVID-19. A word on this clone: Mismatch with germline at one junction end may stem from a read error.

Data came from immunoSEQ multiplex PCR; TCRdb stores just in-frame clones and leaves some out. The sample lists some 300,000 clones, nearly 90% occurring once. Sequenced: PBMCs or T cells enriched from blood (not recorded which). This TCR was sampled from a woman younger than 30 with acute COVID-19.

CDR3 protein: CASSLVAGAANTGELFF. Written as DNA, the CDR3 is TGTGCCAGCAGTTTAGTAGCGGGGGCCGCGAACACCGGGGAGCTGTTTTTT. This rearrangement joins TRBV7-6 to TRBJ2-2, with 9 nucleotides matching TRBD2. The CDR3 runs 17 residues. The germline V gene has CDR1 SGHVS and CDR2 FNYEAQ.